This entry is about one TCR beta chain. Its matching antigen is unknown. This sample is part of a study of T cells in Graves' hyperthyroidism and ophthalmopathy. Study conclusions and caveats: The model made its ophthalmopathy prediction, and onset followed a median around six months later.

Amplified TCR beta CDR3 regions came from RNA transcripts. A set of HTBI primers served as the primers for a first-round RT-PCR of the TCR CDR3. TCRdb reprocessed the multiplex PCR reads with MiXCR, giving one entry per CDR3 protein. The data contain about 690,000 distinct CDR3 sequences, roughly 17% of them singletons. Sequencing used blood. The receptor was isolated from a man aged 50-59 years with Graves' hyperthyroidism.

CDR3 in DNA: TGTGCCACCAGTGATTTTAGCGGGCCCCCGGTTGGAGAGCAGTTCTTC. Translated, it gives CATSDFSGPPVGEQFF. The rearrangement links TRBV24-1 to TRBJ2-1, with 7 bases lining up with TRBD2. V was clipped by 1 base and J by 10 bases; unmatched bases: 12. The germline V gene encodes CDR1 KGHDR and CDR2 SFDVKD. The CDR3 consists of 16 residues.